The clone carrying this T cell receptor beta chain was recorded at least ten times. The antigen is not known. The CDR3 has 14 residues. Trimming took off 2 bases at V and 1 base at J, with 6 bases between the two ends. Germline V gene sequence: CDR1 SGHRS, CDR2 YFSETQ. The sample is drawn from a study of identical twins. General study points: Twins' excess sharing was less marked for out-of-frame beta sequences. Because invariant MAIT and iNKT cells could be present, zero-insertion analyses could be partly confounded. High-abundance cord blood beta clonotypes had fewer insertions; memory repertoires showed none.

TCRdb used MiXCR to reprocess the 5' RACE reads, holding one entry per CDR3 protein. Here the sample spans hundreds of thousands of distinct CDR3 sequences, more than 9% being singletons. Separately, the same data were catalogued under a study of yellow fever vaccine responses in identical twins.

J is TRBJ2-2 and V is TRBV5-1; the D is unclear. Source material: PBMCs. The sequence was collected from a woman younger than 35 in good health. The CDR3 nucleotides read TGCGCCAGCAGCTTCTCCTTGAACACCGGGGAGCTGTTTTTT. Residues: CASSFSLNTGELFF.